The 21 T cell receptor beta chains presented below share a single source sample, sequenced in a study of graft-versus-host responses after intestinal transplantation. Processing was applied to graft tissue in order to liberate intraepithelial and lamina propria lymphocytes. TCRdb keeps only in-frame clones here, not all; method: immunoSEQ multiplex PCR. This sample carries around 5,200 clones, roughly three quarters of them seen once, and the ten largest clones take 32%. The specimen comprised ileum tissue, sampled around 290 days after intestinal transplant. The origin of the receptors is a human patient who received an intestinal transplant, so some T cells may come from the graft donor.

This clone was seen a single time. In the same sample, other DNA sequences code for this CDR3. The chain is built from TRBV6-5 and TRBJ2-7; 10 nucleotides agree with TRBD1. The CDR3 totals 15 residues. The junction had 8 bases not matched to a gene; V was cut back by 6 bases and J by 3 bases. Germline V CDR1 and CDR2: MNHEY, SVGAGI. The CDR3 here is CASRPDRGQGYEQYF. The CDR3 coding sequence is TGTGCCAGCAGACCTGACAGGGGGCAGGGCTACGAGCAGTACTTC.

In the case of this clone: Mismatch with germline at one junction end may stem from a read error. This chain links TRBV7-7 with TRBJ2-7; the match to TRBD1 covers 7 bases. The CDR3 sequence is 13 residues long. The germline CDR1 and CDR2 sequences are SSHAT and FNYEAQ (reference sequence). The CDR3 coding sequence is TGTGCTAGCAGCGAAGGGACAGCCTACGAGCAGTACTTC. This codes for CASSEGTAYEQYF.

The table lists this clone with a count of one. The chain uses TRBV7-2 and TRBJ2-7; 7 nucleotides agree with TRBD2. Unmatched junction bases numbered 9, after V lost 3 bases and J lost 4 bases. The length of the CDR3 is 15 residues. CDR1 and CDR2 (germline): SGHTA, FQGNSA. As DNA, the CDR3 is TGTGCCAGCAGCTTTGGCGGGAGCCTCTTTTACGAGCAGTACTTC. Translating it yields CASSFGGSLFYEQYF.

V usage is TRBV4-2 and J usage is TRBJ2-2; D is possibly TRBD2 (5 bases). CDR1 and CDR2 (germline): LGHNA, YNFKEQ. V lost 4 bases and J lost 6, with 15 bases in between. The length of the CDR3 is 15 residues. CDR3 region: CASSPSGRLAGELFF. The CDR3 DNA is TGTGCCAGCAGCCCAAGCGGCAGGTTGGCCGGGGAGCTGTTTTTT.

This chain joins TRBV30 and TRBJ2-1; D unclear. V lost 0 bases to trimming and J lost 4 bases, with 10 bases between them. The CDR3 totals 14 residues. Germline CDR1 is GTSNPN and CDR2 is SVGIG (reference sequence). The CDR3 DNA is TGTGCCTGGAGTGTACTCGGGCTTTACAATGAGCAGTTCTTC. It is translated as CAWSVLGLYNEQFF.

The CDR3 DNA reads TGTGCCTGGGGCCAACCACAGGGGTCGGGTGGCTACACCTTC. Translation: CAWGQPQGSGGYTF. The chain has TRBV30 and TRBJ1-2; 7 nucleotides align to TRBD1. With V trimmed by 5 bases and J by 7 bases, 13 bases remained unmatched. The CDR3 loop spans 14 amino acids. The germline V gene has CDR1 GTSNPN and CDR2 SVGIG (reference sequence).

This clone has only one observation. Germline and junction disagree at one end, which may indicate a read error. Other nucleotide sequences from this sample produce the same CDR3. The V gene is TRBV2, the J gene TRBJ2-3; 14 nucleotides agree with TRBD2. CDR3 length equals 16 residues. Germline V gives CDR1 SNHLY, CDR2 FYNNEI. Here the CDR3 reads CASSAGTSGRGDTQYF. CDR3 coding DNA: TGTGCCAGCAGTGCCGGGACTAGCGGGAGAGGAGATACGCAATATTTT.

The chain joins TRBV23-1 to TRBJ2-7; a possible D gene is TRBD1 (6 bases). TRBV23-1 is identified as an open reading frame with a role that is uncertain. The CDR3 has 16 amino acids. Trimming took off 1 base at V and 3 bases at J, with 16 bases between the two ends. The CDR3 loop is CASSQCLDRWGYEQYF. The CDR3 DNA reads TGCGCCAGCAGTCAATGCCTAGACAGGTGGGGCTACGAGCAGTACTTC.

Judged by abundance, this clone is medium-sized. The chain links TRBV6-1 to TRBJ2-1, with D perhaps assigned TRBD1 or TRBD2 (5 bases each). Germline CDR1 is MNHNS and CDR2 is SASEGT. The CDR3 is 11 amino acids. Between the trimmed V and J ends, which lost 10 bases and 3 bases, there was a span of 7 bases. The CDR3 DNA is TGTGCCACGGGGCACTACAATGAGCAGTTCTTC. As protein: CATGHYNEQFF.

The chain combines TRBV4-1 with TRBJ2-5; D is ambiguous. The germline gives CDR1 MGHRA, CDR2 YSYEKL. This CDR3 is built from 14 residues. Trimming removed 1 base from V and 3 bases from J, with 9 bases in between. CDR3 protein: CASSQGAEKETQYF. CDR3 coding DNA: TGCGCCAGCAGCCAAGGGGCAGAAAAAGAGACCCAGTACTTC.

This sequence joins TRBV5-4 and TRBJ2-1; 7 nucleotides align to TRBD2. Germline assignment: CDR1 SGHNT and CDR2 YYREEE (reference sequence). The CDR3 is 13 residues long. With V trimmed by 4 bases and J by 11 bases, 9 bases remained unmatched. The CDR3 spells CASSARGVEKQFF. The DNA for the CDR3 is TGTGCCAGCAGCGCCCGGGGGGTGGAAAAGCAGTTCTTC.

The rearrangement uses TRBV18 and TRBJ1-2; D is uncertain. Germline assignment: CDR1 KGHSH and CDR2 LQKENI. V dropped 3 bases and J dropped 6 bases, with 14 bases sitting between them. This CDR3 spans 14 amino acids. The CDR3 loop is CASSPWAPGHGYTF. The CDR3 DNA sequence: TGTGCCAGCTCACCTTGGGCCCCCGGTCATGGCTACACCTTC.

V and J are TRBV5-6 and TRBJ2-3; the D gene could be TRBD1 or TRBD2 (5 bases each). Per germline, CDR1 SGHDT and CDR2 YYEEEE. CDR3 size: 14 residues. V was cut by 2 bases and J by 0 bases, with 7 bases left in between. The CDR3 region is CASSLGDSTDTQYF. The CDR3 nucleotides read TGTGCCAGCAGCTTAGGGGACAGCACAGATACGCAGTATTTT.

This chain links TRBV2 with TRBJ2-1; tentatively, D is TRBD2 (5 bases). The CDR3 is 15 residues long. In germline, CDR1 is SNHLY, CDR2 FYNNEI. V lost 2 bases, J lost 1 base, and 9 bases lay in between. In DNA form, the CDR3 reads TGTGCCAGCAGTGAAAGAGGGAAATCCTACAATGAGCAGTTCTTC. Amino acids: CASSERGKSYNEQFF.

This clone was seen more than once but under ten times. The DNA of the CDR3 is TGTGCCAGTAGTATCCTCGGGACAGGGGGCGTTGAGCAGTTCTTC. This encodes CASSILGTGGVEQFF. V usage is TRBV19 and J usage is TRBJ2-1; 12 bases fit TRBD1. V lost 3 bases and J lost 9; bases outside the gene matches: 6. Germline V CDR1 and CDR2: LNHDA, SQIVND (reference sequence). The length of the CDR3 is 15 residues.

CDR3 DNA: TGTGCCAGCAGCCAAGAAAGGCTAGCTCGCACAGATACGCAGTATTTT. It codes for CASSQERLARTDTQYF. J is TRBJ2-3 and V is TRBV4-2; D is perhaps TRBD2 (5 bases). The CDR3 is 16 residues long. The V end was cut by 0 bases, the J end by 1 base, with 11 bases between. Per the germline V gene, CDR1 is LGHNA and CDR2 is YNFKEQ.

The chain couples TRBV5-1 to TRBJ2-2, with 14 bases identical to TRBD2. The CDR3 runs to 16 residues. The germline V gene has CDR1 SGHRS and CDR2 YFSETQ. V lost 7 bases to trimming and J lost 0 bases; unmatched junction nucleotides: 2. The CDR3 coding sequence is TGCGCCAGCGGGGGACTAGCGGGAGCGAACACCGGGGAGCTGTTTTTT. It translates to CASGGLAGANTGELFF.

This clone is termed large (0.1 to 1%). The chain is built from TRBV5-1 and TRBJ2-7; D tentatively reads TRBD1 or TRBD2 (7 bases each). The germline V gene encodes CDR1 SGHRS and CDR2 YFSETQ. V lost 4 bases, J lost 2 bases, and 16 bases lay in between. The CDR3 is 15 amino acids. Written as DNA, the CDR3 is TGCGCCAGCAGCAGCGGGACAGCGATAGCCTACGAGCAGTACTTC. This gives the protein CASSSGTAIAYEQYF.

The rearrangement uses TRBV28 and TRBJ2-5; D is undetermined. Germline V CDR1 and CDR2: MDHEN, SYDVKM. V was shortened by 6 bases and J by 2 bases, with 10 bases between the two germline ends. CDR3 length: 13 amino acids. In nucleotides, the CDR3 is TGTGCCAGCAGGAGGATGGGGCAAGAGACCCAGTACTTC. This gives the protein CASRRMGQETQYF.

The table lists this clone with a count of one. The chain recombines TRBV30 with TRBJ1-2; D gene ambiguous. Trimming took off 4 bases at V and 2 bases at J, with 8 bases between the two ends. Germline CDR1 GTSNPN, CDR2 SVGIG (reference sequence). The CDR3 spans 12 residues. The CDR3 DNA sequence: TGTGCCTGGACTGCGGGAAACTATGGCTACACCTTC. It yields the protein CAWTAGNYGYTF.

The sample holds one count of this clone. The chain employs TRBV7-2 and TRBJ2-2; TRBD1 matches at 7 bases. The CDR3 length is 17 residues. V lost 1 base to trimming and J lost 0 bases; unmatched junction nucleotides: 5. Germline CDR1 SGHTA, CDR2 FQGNSA. CDR3 sequence: CASSLDFGTANTGELFF. The CDR3 nucleotides are TGTGCCAGCAGCTTAGATTTCGGGACAGCGAACACCGGGGAGCTGTTTTTT.